The sequence of this TCR beta chain was determined in a study of CXCR3-negative and CXCR3-positive naive CD8 T cells. Regarding the study as a whole: Similarly elevated diversity marked both naive subsets, with memory CD8+ cells showing far lower diversity.

The CDR3 is 15 amino acids. Germline loops: CDR1 MNHEY, CDR2 SVGEGT. The TRB cDNA libraries were prepared by 5' RACE with UMI labels. TCRdb reprocessed the 5' RACE reads; each CDR3 protein has one entry and no DNA is given. Recorded here are 100,000 or so distinct CDR3 sequences; the top ten clones represent over 1.5%. Details on this clonotype: Its antigen is as yet unknown.

The sequenced material came from naive CXCR3- CD8+ T cells from blood. Subset meaning: CD45RO-CCR7+CD27+CD95- naive CD8+ T cells lacking CXCR3 (TNR3-). This receptor was identified in a human donor in good health. Some clones in this sample may be carry-over from other donors' samples. This chain joins TRBV6-2 or TRBV6-3 and TRBJ1-1; TCRdb designates TRBD1, a call that cannot be tested without DNA. The CDR3 sequence: CASRFTGTGHTEAFF.